This T cell receptor beta chain was captured in a study of T cell responses to AZD1222 COVID-19 vaccine. General study points: Repertoires were collected only later (after the peak T cell response had occurred).

As for this clone: Antigen specificity is unknown.

Profiled with immunoSEQ multiplex PCR; TCRdb holds only in-frame clones, not every one. The table includes tens of thousands of clones, more than 75% detected once. Here the sequenced sample was peripheral blood, taken on day 0 of AZD1222 vaccination. The receptor was isolated from an adult in good health.

The CDR3 sequence is CASSSSGVGGSSYEQYF. The CDR3 DNA reads TGTGCCAGCAGCTCCTCGGGGGTCGGGGGATCGTCCTACGAGCAGTACTTC. The chain joins TRBV7-2 to TRBJ2-7; tentatively, D is TRBD2 (6 bases). The V end was cut by 4 bases, the J end by 1 base, with 20 bases between. The CDR3 length is 17 residues. Germline V gene data show CDR1 as SGHTA and CDR2 as FQGNSA.